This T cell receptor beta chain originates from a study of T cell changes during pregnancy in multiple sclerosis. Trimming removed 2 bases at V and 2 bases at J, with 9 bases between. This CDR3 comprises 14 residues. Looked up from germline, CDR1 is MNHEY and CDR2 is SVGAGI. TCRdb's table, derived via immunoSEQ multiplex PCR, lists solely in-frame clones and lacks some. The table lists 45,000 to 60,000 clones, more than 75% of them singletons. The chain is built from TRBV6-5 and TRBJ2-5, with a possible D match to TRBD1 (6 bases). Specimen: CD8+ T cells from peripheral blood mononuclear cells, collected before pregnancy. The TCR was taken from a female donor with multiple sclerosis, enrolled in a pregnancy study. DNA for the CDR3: TGTGCCAGCAGTTACCGGGACAAGCAAGAGACCCAGTACTTC. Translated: CASSYRDKQETQYF.